This TCR beta chain is drawn from a study of blood T cell repertoires in COVID-19. Study-level background: Samples representing acute and convalescent COVID-19 were sourced from the United States, Italy and Spain.

Authors' processing steps: Reference gene primers were amplified, and this amplification served to estimate nucleated cell counts. The assay was immunoSEQ multiplex PCR, and TCRdb's table has in-frame clones only and misses some. V, J and clone size derive from that table, while D and trimming were established from the DNA sequence. This sample has about 270,000 clones, with around 84% found just once. The sequence was collected from a man between 18 and 29 years old who had recovered from COVID-19. The sample consisted of PBMCs or T cells enriched from blood (not recorded which).

This CDR3 is CASNTHGRQNTEAFF. For the CDR3, the DNA is TGCGCCAGCAACACGCATGGGCGCCAAAACACTGAAGCTTTCTTT. The V and J genes are TRBV5-1 and TRBJ1-1; D is ambiguous. Germline V gene data show CDR1 as SGHRS and CDR2 as YFSETQ. The CDR3 covers 15 residues. Trimming left V 6 bases short and J 2 bases short, with 17 bases between.